The rows below give T cell receptor beta chains drawn from one sample of a study of Ad26.COV2.S vaccination and SARS-CoV-2 variants. Assay: immunoSEQ multiplex PCR; the TCRdb copy retains only in-frame clones and omits some. The sample records 400,000 to 500,000 clones, 85% to 90% being singletons. Sequences were derived from peripheral blood, sampled in a trial of Ad26.COV2.S vaccine versus placebo. These receptors were obtained from a person aged 18 to 65 who received the Ad26.COV2.S COVID-19 vaccine or a placebo. Both conserved end residues are part of each CDR3. The order of the fields is CDR3 protein, CDR3 DNA, D gene, clone size, J gene, V gene. A D gene is named only where the DNA matches it firmly. Size is omitted from some rows. Given values are once, few, many or a class for expanded clones.

CATSRLIATNEKLFF	TGTGCCACCAGCAGATTAATTGCAACTAATGAAAAACTGTTTTTT	NA	NA	TRBJ1-4	TRBV15
CASSMLAGGLETQYF	TGTGCCAGTAGTATGTTAGCGGGGGGGTTGGAGACCCAGTACTTC	TRBD2	NA	TRBJ2-5	TRBV19
CASASSETPRDTQYF	TGTGCCAGCGCTTCTAGCGAGACCCCCAGGGATACGCAGTATTTT	NA	NA	TRBJ2-3	TRBV6-5
CASSFSGITEAFF	TGTGCCAGCAGCTTTTCGGGGATAACTGAAGCTTTCTTT	NA	NA	TRBJ1-1	TRBV5-5
CASSPNTRGWDTEAFF	TGTGCCAGCAGCCCGAACACCCGAGGGTGGGACACTGAAGCTTTCTTT	NA	NA	TRBJ1-1	TRBV28
CASSRLMGQGNEKLFF	TGTGCCAGCAGCCGTCTCATGGGACAGGGTAATGAAAAACTGTTTTTT	TRBD1	NA	TRBJ1-4	TRBV14
CASGLNYEQYF	TGTGCCTCCGGACTCAACTACGAGCAGTACTTC	NA	NA	TRBJ2-7	TRBV28
CASSLGRAPNQPQHF	TGCGCCAGCAGCTTGGGGCGGGCACCCAATCAGCCCCAGCATTTT	NA	NA	TRBJ1-5	TRBV5-1
CASSHSGGPGELFF	TGTGCCAGCAGCCACTCCGGGGGCCCCGGGGAGCTGTTTTTT	NA	NA	TRBJ2-2	TRBV7-9
CASRMTVNNSPLHF	TGTGCCAGCAGAATGACAGTAAATAATTCACCCCTCCACTTT	NA	NA	TRBJ1-6	TRBV28
CASSQDPGMNTGELFF	TGTGCCAGCAGCCAAGATCCGGGGATGAACACCGGGGAGCTGTTTTTT	NA	NA	TRBJ2-2	TRBV3-1/TRBV3-2
CASITPGRGGSNEQFF	TGTGCCAGCATTACCCCCGGGCGGGGGGGCTCCAATGAGCAGTTCTTC	TRBD2	NA	TRBJ2-1	TRBV28
CATSPRQYREEQYF	TGTGCCACCAGCCCAAGACAATATCGTGAAGAGCAGTACTTC	NA	NA	TRBJ2-7	TRBV15
CASSPGGAGTGELFF	TGTGCCAGCAGCCCCGGGGGGGCGGGAACCGGGGAGCTGTTTTTT	TRBD2	few	TRBJ2-2	TRBV7-3
CASSQPTPGLKGNSPLHF	TGTGCCAGCAGCCAGCCAACACCGGGCCTCAAGGGTAATTCACCCCTCCACTTT	NA	NA	TRBJ1-6	TRBV3-1/TRBV3-2
CASSDGTGVTEAFF	TGTGCCAGCAGTGACGGGACAGGGGTTACTGAAGCTTTCTTT	TRBD1	NA	TRBJ1-1	TRBV2
CASTANYNSPLHF	TGTGCCAGTACTGCCAACTATAATTCACCCCTCCACTTT	NA	NA	TRBJ1-6	TRBV19
CASRWAGGKYEQYF	TGTGCCAGCAGGTGGGCAGGGGGAAAATACGAGCAGTACTTC	TRBD1	NA	TRBJ2-7	TRBV2
CASSQAPGGYEQYF	TGTGCCAGCAGCCAAGCCCCAGGGGGCTACGAGCAGTACTTC	TRBD1	few	TRBJ2-7	TRBV3-1/TRBV3-2
CASSDTGAGNTIYF	TGTGCCAGCAGTGATACGGGTGCTGGAAACACCATATATTTT	NA	NA	TRBJ1-3	TRBV2
CSVEPTGFGGYTF	TGCAGCGTTGAACCTACAGGCTTTGGTGGCTACACCTTC	NA	NA	TRBJ1-2	TRBV29-1
CASSLGWEKMRGDNQPQHF	TGTGCCAGCAGCTTAGGTTGGGAGAAAATGCGGGGTGACAATCAGCCCCAGCATTTT	NA	few	TRBJ1-5	TRBV7-8
CASSPVWRSSYNEQFF	TGTGCCAGCAGTCCCGTTTGGCGAAGCTCCTACAATGAGCAGTTCTTC	NA	NA	TRBJ2-1	TRBV27
CASSPGRLAGDYNEQFF	TGTGCCAGCAGCCCGGGGAGACTAGCGGGGGACTACAATGAGCAGTTCTTC	TRBD2	NA	TRBJ2-1	TRBV9
CAWSLLAGVYNEQFF	TGTGCCTGGAGCCTTCTAGCGGGGGTGTACAATGAGCAGTTCTTC	TRBD2	NA	TRBJ2-1	TRBV30
CASKQDENIQYF	TGTGCCAGCAAACAGGACGAAAACATTCAGTACTTC	NA	NA	TRBJ2-4	TRBV2
CASSFGQGNYGYTF	TGTGCCAGCAGTTTCGGACAGGGGAACTATGGCTACACCTTC	TRBD1	NA	TRBJ1-2	TRBV2
CATSRRTSGDQETQYF	TGTGCCACCAGCAGGAGGACTAGCGGAGACCAAGAGACCCAGTACTTC	TRBD2	once	TRBJ2-5	TRBV15
CASSESRPPGAFF	TGTGCCAGCAGTGAATCGAGGCCCCCGGGGGCTTTCTTT	NA	once	TRBJ1-1	TRBV6-1
CASSPPGRNRETQYF	TGTGCCAGCAGTCCGCCCGGTCGGAACAGGGAGACCCAGTACTTC	NA	once	TRBJ2-5	TRBV6-5
CASSIAGTYSNQPQHF	TGTGCCAGTAGTATAGCAGGGACCTATAGCAATCAGCCCCAGCATTTT	NA	few	TRBJ1-5	TRBV19
CASSLGARPSNYGYTF	TGTGCCAGCAGCTTAGGGGCCAGGCCCTCTAACTATGGCTACACCTTC	NA	NA	TRBJ1-2	TRBV7-9
CALDRGTQPQHF	TGTGCCTTGGACAGGGGGACTCAGCCCCAGCATTTT	TRBD1	NA	TRBJ1-5	TRBV30